The 2 T cell receptor beta chains given below trace back to one sample, sequenced in a study of tumor-infiltrating lymphocytes in primary liver carcinoma. The investigators made TCR beta cDNA from 500 ng total RNA, using a constant-region primer. Sequencing libraries for TCR beta derived from three nested multiplex PCR rounds that used slightly modified ARM-PCR. A C-beta reverse primer was combined with TRBV1-TRBV30 forward primers in the first two PCR rounds, and each round had approximately 10 cycles. TCRdb re-analysed the multiplex PCR reads in MiXCR, keeping a single row per CDR3 protein. Here the sample spans some 190,000 distinct CDR3 sequences, just under 85% being singletons. From approximately 20-30 mg of unsorted bulk tissue, DNA and RNA were co-extracted together. Material for sequencing was tumor tissue from primary liver carcinoma. The receptors shown here come from a man aged 35-49 years with primary liver carcinoma and hepatitis B virus infection.

The chain is built from TRBV7-8 and TRBJ1-5; D is unresolved. CDR3 size: 16 residues. Trimming left V 8 bases short and J 16 bases short, with 33 bases between. Germline V gives CDR1 SGHVS, CDR2 FQNEAQ. As DNA, the CDR3 is TGTGCCAGCGGCGAGCGGGGTAAAACTACGAATCAGCCTCACCATTTT. Amino acid sequence: CASGERGKTTNQPHHF.

This clonotype was seen only once. This CDR3 fails to terminate in the conserved phenylalanine or tryptophan, so it likely reflects a read error. The rearrangement joins TRBV29-1 to TRBJ1-2; 8 nucleotides line up with TRBD1. The CDR3 sequence is 12 residues long. Germline V gene lookup returns CDR1 SQVTM and CDR2 ANQGSEA. The V and J ends lost 5 bases and 8 bases, in that order; junction bases with no gene match: 7. The CDR3 coding sequence is TGCAGCGTTAGTACAGGGGGAAGAGGCTACACCTTA. It yields the protein CSVSTGGRGYTL.